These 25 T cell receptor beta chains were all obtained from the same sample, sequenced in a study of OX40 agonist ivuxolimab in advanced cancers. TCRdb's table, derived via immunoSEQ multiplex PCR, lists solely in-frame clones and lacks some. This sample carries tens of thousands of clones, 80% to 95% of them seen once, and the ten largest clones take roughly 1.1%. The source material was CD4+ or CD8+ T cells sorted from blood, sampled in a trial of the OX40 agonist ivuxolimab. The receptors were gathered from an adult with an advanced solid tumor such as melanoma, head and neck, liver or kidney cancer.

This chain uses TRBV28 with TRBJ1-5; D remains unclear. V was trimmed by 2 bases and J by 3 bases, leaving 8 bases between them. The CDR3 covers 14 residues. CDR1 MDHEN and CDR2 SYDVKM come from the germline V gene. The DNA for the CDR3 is TGTGCCAGCAGTTTAGATAGGGCCAATCAGCCCCAGCATTTT. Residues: CASSLDRANQPQHF.

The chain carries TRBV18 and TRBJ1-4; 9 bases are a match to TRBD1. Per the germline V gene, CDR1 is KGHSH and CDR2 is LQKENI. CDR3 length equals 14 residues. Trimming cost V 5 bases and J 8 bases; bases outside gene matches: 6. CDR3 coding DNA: TGTGCCAGCTCAACCGGGACAGGGTCCGAAAAACTGTTTTTT. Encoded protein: CASSTGTGSEKLFF.

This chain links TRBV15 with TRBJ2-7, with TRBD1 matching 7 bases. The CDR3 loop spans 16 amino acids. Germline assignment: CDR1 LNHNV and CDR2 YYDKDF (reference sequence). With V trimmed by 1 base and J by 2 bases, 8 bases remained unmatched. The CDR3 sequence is CATSRGQGMGPYEQYF. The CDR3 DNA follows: TGTGCCACCAGCAGAGGACAGGGAATGGGGCCCTACGAGCAGTACTTC.

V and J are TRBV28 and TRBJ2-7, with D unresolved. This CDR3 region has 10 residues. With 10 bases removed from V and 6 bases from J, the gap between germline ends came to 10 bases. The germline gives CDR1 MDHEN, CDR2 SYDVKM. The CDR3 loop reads CATGPSEQYF. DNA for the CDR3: TGTGCCACCGGGCCCAGCGAGCAGTACTTC.

CDR3: CASSRGLAGDTDTQYF. The DNA for the CDR3 is TGTGCCAGCAGCCGTGGACTAGCGGGGGACACAGATACGCAGTATTTT. V and J are TRBV5-4 and TRBJ2-3; 13 positions agree with TRBD2. CDR1 SGHNT and CDR2 YYREEE come from the germline V gene (reference sequence). The J segment lost 2 bases and the V segment lost 4 bases, leaving 4 bases of the junction unmatched. The CDR3 spans 16 residues.

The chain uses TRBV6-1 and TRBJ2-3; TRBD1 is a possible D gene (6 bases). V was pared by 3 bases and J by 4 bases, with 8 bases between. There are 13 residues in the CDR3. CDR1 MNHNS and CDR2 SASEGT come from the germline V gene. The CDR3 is CASSEGAADTQYF. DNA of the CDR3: TGTGCCAGCAGTGAGGGGGCGGCAGATACGCAGTATTTT.

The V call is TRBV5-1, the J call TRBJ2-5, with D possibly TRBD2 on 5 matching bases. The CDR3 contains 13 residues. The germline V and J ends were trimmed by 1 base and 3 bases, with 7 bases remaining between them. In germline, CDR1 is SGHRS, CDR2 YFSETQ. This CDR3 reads CASSLRREETQYF. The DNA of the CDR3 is TGCGCCAGCAGCTTGAGGCGGGAAGAGACCCAGTACTTC.

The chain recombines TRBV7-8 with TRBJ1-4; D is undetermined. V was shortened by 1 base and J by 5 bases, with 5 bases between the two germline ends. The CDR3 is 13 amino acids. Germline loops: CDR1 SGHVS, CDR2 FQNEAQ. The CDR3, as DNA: TGTGCCAGCAGCTTAGATAGGAATGAAAAACTGTTTTTT. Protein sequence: CASSLDRNEKLFF.

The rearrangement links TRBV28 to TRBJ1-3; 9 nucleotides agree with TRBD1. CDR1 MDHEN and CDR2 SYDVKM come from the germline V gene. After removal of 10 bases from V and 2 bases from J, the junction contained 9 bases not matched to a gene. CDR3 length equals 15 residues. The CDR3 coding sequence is TGTGCCACCGGGACAGGGACTCCACCTGGAAACACCATATATTTT. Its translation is CATGTGTPPGNTIYF.

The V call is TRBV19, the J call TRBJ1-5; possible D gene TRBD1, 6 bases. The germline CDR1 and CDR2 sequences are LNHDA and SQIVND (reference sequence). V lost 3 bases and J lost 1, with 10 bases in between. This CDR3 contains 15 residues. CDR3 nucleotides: TGTGCCAGTAGTATCAGGGGAGAGAGCAATCAGCCCCAGCATTTT. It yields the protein CASSIRGESNQPQHF.

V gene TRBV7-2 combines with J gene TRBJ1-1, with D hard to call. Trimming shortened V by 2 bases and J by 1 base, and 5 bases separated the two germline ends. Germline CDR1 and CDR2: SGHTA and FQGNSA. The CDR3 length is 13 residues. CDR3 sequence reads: CASSLWTNTEAFF. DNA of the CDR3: TGTGCCAGCAGCTTATGGACGAACACTGAAGCTTTCTTT.

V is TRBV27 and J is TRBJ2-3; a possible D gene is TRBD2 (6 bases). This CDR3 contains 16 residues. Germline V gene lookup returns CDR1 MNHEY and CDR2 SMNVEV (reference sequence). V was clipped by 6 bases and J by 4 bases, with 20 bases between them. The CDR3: CASSRWDFQGPDTQYF. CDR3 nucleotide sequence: TGTGCCAGCAGCAGATGGGACTTCCAAGGACCAGATACGCAGTATTTT.

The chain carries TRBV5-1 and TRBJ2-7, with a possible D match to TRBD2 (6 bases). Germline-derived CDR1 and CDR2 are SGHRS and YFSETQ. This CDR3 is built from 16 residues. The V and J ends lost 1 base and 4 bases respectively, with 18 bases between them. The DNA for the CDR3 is TGCGCCAGCAGCTTGATGTCTAGCGCGGCCTCATACGAGCAGTACTTC. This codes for CASSLMSSAASYEQYF.

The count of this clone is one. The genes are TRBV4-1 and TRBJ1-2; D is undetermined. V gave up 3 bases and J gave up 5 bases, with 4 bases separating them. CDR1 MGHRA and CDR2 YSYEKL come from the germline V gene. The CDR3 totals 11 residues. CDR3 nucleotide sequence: TGCGCCAGCAGCCACGAGTATGGCTACACCTTC. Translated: CASSHEYGYTF.

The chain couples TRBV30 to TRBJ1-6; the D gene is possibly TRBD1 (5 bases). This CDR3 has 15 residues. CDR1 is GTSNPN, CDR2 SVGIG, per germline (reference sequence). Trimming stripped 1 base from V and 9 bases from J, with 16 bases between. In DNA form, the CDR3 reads TGTGCCTGGAGTGCAGGGCCCTCAGGGAGTTCACCCCTCCACTTT. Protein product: CAWSAGPSGSSPLHF.

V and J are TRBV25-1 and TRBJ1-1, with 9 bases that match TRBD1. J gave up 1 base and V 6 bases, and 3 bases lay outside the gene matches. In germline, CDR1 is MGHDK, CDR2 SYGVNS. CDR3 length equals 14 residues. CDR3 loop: CASRGQGENTEAFF. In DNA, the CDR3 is TGTGCCAGCAGGGGACAGGGAGAGAACACTGAAGCTTTCTTT. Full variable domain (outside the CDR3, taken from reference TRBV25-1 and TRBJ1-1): EADIYQTPRYLVIGTGKKITLECSQTMGHDKMYWYQQDPGMELHLIHYSYGVNSTEKGDLSSESTVSRIRTEHFPLTLESARPSHTSQYLCASRGQGENTEAFFGQGTRLTVV.

The CDR3 DNA reads as TGTGCCAGCAGCGAAGAACAGGGGGCGAGGTCTGAAGCTTTCTTT. It translates to CASSEEQGARSEAFF. The chain couples TRBV7-9 to TRBJ1-1; 9 nucleotides line up with TRBD1. This CDR3 is built from 15 residues. CDR1 and CDR2 from the germline V gene are SEHNR and FQNEAQ (reference sequence). Losses at the gene ends were 5 bases for V and 6 bases for J; bases not matched to a gene: 10. Variable domain in full (rest from reference TRBV7-9 and TRBJ1-1): DTGVSQNPRHKITKRGQNVTFRCDPISEHNRLYWYRQTLGQGPEFLTYFQNEAQLEKSRLLSDRFSAERPKGSFSTLEIQRTEQGDSAMYLCASSEEQGARSEAFFGQGTRLTVV.

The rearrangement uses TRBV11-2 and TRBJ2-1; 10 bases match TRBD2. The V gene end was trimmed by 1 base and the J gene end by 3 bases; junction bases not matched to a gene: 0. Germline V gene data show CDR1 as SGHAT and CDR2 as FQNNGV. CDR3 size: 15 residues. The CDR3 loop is CASSLGLAGYNEQFF. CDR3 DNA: TGTGCCAGCAGCTTAGGACTAGCGGGCTACAATGAGCAGTTCTTC.

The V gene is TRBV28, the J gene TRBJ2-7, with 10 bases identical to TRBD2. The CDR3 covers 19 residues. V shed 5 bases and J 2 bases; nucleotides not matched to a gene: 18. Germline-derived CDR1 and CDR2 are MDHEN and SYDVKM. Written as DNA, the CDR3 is TGTGCCAGCAGTGCACTAGCGGGAACCCACTCAGGGCGAACCTACGAGCAGTACTTC. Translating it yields CASSALAGTHSGRTYEQYF.

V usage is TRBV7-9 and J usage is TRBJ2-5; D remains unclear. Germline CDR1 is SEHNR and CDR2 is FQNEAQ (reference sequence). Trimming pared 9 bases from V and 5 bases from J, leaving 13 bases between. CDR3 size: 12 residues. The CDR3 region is CASSRKEETQYF. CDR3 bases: TGTGCCAGTTCTAGGAAGGAGGAGACCCAGTACTTC.

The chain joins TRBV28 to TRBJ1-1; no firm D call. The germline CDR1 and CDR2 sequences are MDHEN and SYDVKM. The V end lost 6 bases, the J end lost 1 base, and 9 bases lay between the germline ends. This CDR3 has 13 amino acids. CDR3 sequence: CASRVRRNTEAFF. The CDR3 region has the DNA TGTGCCAGCAGGGTGAGAAGGAACACTGAAGCTTTCTTT.

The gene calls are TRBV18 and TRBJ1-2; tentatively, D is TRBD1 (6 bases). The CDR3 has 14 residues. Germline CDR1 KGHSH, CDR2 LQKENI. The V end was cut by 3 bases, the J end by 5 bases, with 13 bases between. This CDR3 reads CASSPESGTYGYTF. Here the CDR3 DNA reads TGTGCCAGCTCACCGGAATCAGGGACATATGGCTACACCTTC.

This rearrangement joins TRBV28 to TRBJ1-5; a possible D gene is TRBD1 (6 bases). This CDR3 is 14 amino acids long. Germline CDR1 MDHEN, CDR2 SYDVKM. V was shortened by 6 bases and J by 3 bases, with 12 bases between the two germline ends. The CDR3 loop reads CASRGGQSNQPQHF. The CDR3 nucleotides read TGTGCCAGCAGGGGCGGACAGTCCAATCAGCCCCAGCATTTT.

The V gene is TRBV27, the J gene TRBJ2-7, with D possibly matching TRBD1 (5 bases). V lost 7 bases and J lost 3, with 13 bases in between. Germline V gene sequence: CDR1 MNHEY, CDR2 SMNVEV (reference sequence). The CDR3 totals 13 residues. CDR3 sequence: CASTRQSFYEQYF. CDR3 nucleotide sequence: TGTGCCAGCACAAGACAGAGTTTCTACGAGCAGTACTTC.

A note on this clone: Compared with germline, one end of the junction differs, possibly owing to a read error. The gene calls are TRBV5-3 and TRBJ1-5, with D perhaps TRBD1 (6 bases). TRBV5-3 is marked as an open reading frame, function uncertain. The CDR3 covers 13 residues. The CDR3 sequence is CASSSGDGEPQHF. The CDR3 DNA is TGTGCCAGCAGCTCAGGGGATGGCGAGCCCCAGCATTTT.